This entry lists 13 T cell receptor beta chains sequenced from one sample in a study of graft-versus-host responses after intestinal transplantation. Using immunoSEQ multiplex PCR, the repertoire was profiled, and TCRdb retains in-frame clones only, with some absent. Found here are around 49,000 clones, 80% to 90% of them singletons; the top ten hold 0.62%. The antigens for these receptors are not known. Sequences were derived from unstimulated CD4+ T cells sorted from spleen or lymph node cells, sampled before transplant. The receptors originated from a human donor who was the organ donor for an intestinal transplant.

The chain combines TRBV10-3 with TRBJ2-1, with TRBD2 as a possible D gene (5 bases). V lost 10 bases, J lost 8 bases, and 21 bases lay in between. This CDR3 is 14 amino acids long. Germline CDR1 is ENHRY and CDR2 is SYGVKD. In DNA, the CDR3 is TGTGCCACCCTCGGGGAGCCCTCCTTGGATGAGCAGTTCTTC. The encoded protein is CATLGEPSLDEQFF.

The chain recombines TRBV14 with TRBJ2-7; 8 bases match TRBD2. Germline CDR1 SGHDN, CDR2 FVKESK. V shed 3 bases and J 2 bases; nucleotides not matched to a gene: 6. The CDR3 loop spans 15 amino acids. CDR3 nucleotides: TGTGCCAGCAGCCACAGACTAGCGCCAACCTACGAGCAGTACTTC. This gives the protein CASSHRLAPTYEQYF.

The chain joins TRBV5-8 to TRBJ1-5; TRBD1 agrees at 9 bases. With V trimmed by 2 bases and J by 4 bases, 10 bases remained unmatched. Germline loops: CDR1 SGHTS, CDR2 YDEGEE. The CDR3 sequence is 17 residues long. The CDR3 here is CASSFVTGGTSNQPQHF. CDR3 nucleotides: TGTGCCAGCAGCTTTGTGACAGGGGGAACCTCTAATCAGCCCCAGCATTTT.

The J gene is TRBJ2-3, the V gene TRBV6-1; 8 bases fit TRBD2. V was pared by 5 bases and J by 1 base, with 2 bases of the junction left unmatched. This CDR3 is built from 14 residues. The V gene's germline CDR1 is MNHNS and CDR2 SASEGT. The CDR3 DNA follows: TGTGCCAGCAGTACGGGGGGGGGCACAGATACGCAGTATTTT. It yields the protein CASSTGGGTDTQYF.

This clone was seen a few times. The gene calls are TRBV2 and TRBJ2-7; D might be TRBD2 (6 bases). CDR3 length: 15 residues. The germline CDR1 and CDR2 sequences are SNHLY and FYNNEI. V was cut by 6 bases and J by 0 bases, with 15 bases left in between. CDR3: CASSAMGGRSYEQYF. The CDR3 nucleotides read TGTGCCAGCAGCGCTATGGGGGGACGCTCCTACGAGCAGTACTTC.

This clone has a single count. This sequence joins TRBV7-3 and TRBJ2-1, with 8 bases that match TRBD2. The germline CDR1 and CDR2 sequences are SGHTA and FQGTGA. This CDR3 contains 16 residues. The V gene end was trimmed by 1 base and the J gene end by 2 bases; junction bases not matched to a gene: 4. This chain's CDR3 is CASSLRSGGTYNEQFF. The CDR3, as DNA: TGTGCCAGCAGCTTAAGGAGCGGGGGAACCTACAATGAGCAGTTCTTC.

The rearrangement links TRBV28 to TRBJ2-4, with no clear D. The CDR3 is 16 residues long. Germline loops: CDR1 MDHEN, CDR2 SYDVKM. Trimming took 2 bases from V and 2 from J, leaving 13 bases between them. CDR3: CASSLIGTTPKNIQYF. CDR3 nucleotides: TGTGCCAGCAGTTTAATCGGCACTACCCCCAAAAACATTCAGTACTTC.

This clone was detected only a few times. J is TRBJ2-7 and V is TRBV2, with 7 bases that match TRBD1. The CDR3 has 12 residues. Germline assignment: CDR1 SNHLY and CDR2 FYNNEI. Germline trimming cut 8 bases from V and 6 bases from J; bases unmatched to any gene: 7. CDR3 protein: CASHTGVREQYF. The DNA for the CDR3 is TGTGCCAGCCACACAGGGGTGCGCGAGCAGTACTTC.

V gene TRBV28 combines with J gene TRBJ2-7, with TRBD2 matching over 7 bases. Unmatched junction bases numbered 10, after V lost 5 bases and J lost 3 bases. CDR3 size: 15 residues. The germline V gene has CDR1 MDHEN and CDR2 SYDVKM. CDR3 sequence: CASSAAGGMIYEQYF. In nucleotides, the CDR3 is TGTGCCAGCAGTGCGGCCGGGGGGATGATCTACGAGCAGTACTTC.

This rearrangement joins TRBV19 to TRBJ2-1; 13 bases align to TRBD2. V was pared by 5 bases and J by 0 bases, with 10 bases of the junction left unmatched. CDR3 length equals 19 residues. The germline gives CDR1 LNHDA, CDR2 SQIVND (reference sequence). This CDR3 is CASSPGLAGAFSSYNEQFF. In DNA form, the CDR3 reads TGTGCCAGTAGTCCAGGACTAGCGGGAGCCTTTAGCTCCTACAATGAGCAGTTCTTC.

The chain uses TRBV28 and TRBJ2-5; the D gene is possibly TRBD1 (5 bases). Germline V gene lookup returns CDR1 MDHEN and CDR2 SYDVKM. There are 12 residues in the CDR3. The V end lost 8 bases, the J end lost 3 bases, and 10 bases lay between the germline ends. In DNA form, the CDR3 reads TGTGCCAGCGGACGGACAAAAGAGACCCAGTACTTC. As protein: CASGRTKETQYF.

The chain combines TRBV19 with TRBJ2-7, with D maybe TRBD1 (5 bases). The CDR3 extends over 14 amino acids. Germline CDR1 LNHDA, CDR2 SQIVND (reference sequence). V was shortened by 8 bases and J by 3 bases, with 17 bases between the two germline ends. CDR3 DNA: TGTGCCAGTCGTCCGAGGCAGGGCCTCTACGAGCAGTACTTC. It encodes CASRPRQGLYEQYF.

The CDR3 DNA reads as TGCAGCGCCCCGTTGGGGGGAACTGGGGGAGCTTTCTTT. Amino acid sequence: CSAPLGGTGGAFF. The chain is built from TRBV29-1 and TRBJ1-1; possible D gene TRBD1, 5 bases. The germline V gene encodes CDR1 SQVTM and CDR2 ANQGSEA. The germline V and J ends were trimmed by 7 bases and 10 bases, with 22 bases remaining between them. There are 13 residues in the CDR3.